This TCR beta chain was recorded in a study of blood T cell repertoires in COVID-19. Study overall: Recovered status in Cohort 3 required two negative PCRs, clearance, or symptom resolution. Sample material is recorded as cDNA or gDNA derived from T cells, B-cell-depleted T cells, or PBMCs.

V lost 0 bases and J lost 4, with 11 bases in between. The germline gives CDR1 SGHRS, CDR2 YFSETQ. CDR3 length equals 15 residues. The method was immunoSEQ multiplex PCR; TCRdb's version includes in-frame clones alone and lacks a portion of them. The sample has some 160,000 clones, around 80% seen once. Sequenced material: PBMCs or T cells enriched from blood (not recorded which). The chain uses TRBV5-1 and TRBJ2-1; D remains unclear. This clonotype was sampled from a woman aged 70-85 years in a cohort exposed to, infected with or recovered from COVID-19 (not recorded which). In DNA, the CDR3 is TGCGCCAGCAGCTTGGACTCCCGCCCTTACAATGAGCAGTTCTTC. Amino acids: CASSLDSRPYNEQFF.